The 32 T cell receptor beta chains presented below share a single source sample, sequenced in a study of response to subunit inactivated influenza vaccine. TCRdb re-analysed the RT-PCR reads in MiXCR, keeping a single row per CDR3 protein. Among about 500,000 distinct CDR3 sequences listed, 15% to 20% were seen once. Source: CD4+ T cells sorted from PBMCs, taken approximately 25 months after vaccination. Receptor source: a man aged 50 to 69 who received an inactivated influenza vaccine.

The V and J genes are TRBV24-1 and TRBJ1-5, with 9 bases matching TRBD1. The CDR3 has 16 amino acids. V dropped 0 bases and J dropped 3; count of bases not matched to a gene: 2. Germline lookup yields CDR1 KGHDR and CDR2 SFDVKD. CDR3 sequence reads: CATSDLRDRVNQPQHF. CDR3 bases: TGTGCCACCAGTGATTTGCGGGACAGGGTCAATCAGCCCCAGCATTTT.

In its sample, this clonotype was seen many times. V is TRBV7-8 and J is TRBJ1-2; 8 bases agree with TRBD1. The CDR3 sequence is 15 residues long. Germline CDR1 SGHVS, CDR2 FQNEAQ. With 3 bases clipped from V and 2 bases from J, the junction kept 5 bases outside the gene matches. For the CDR3, the DNA is TGTGCCAGCAGCTTCGGGGGACAGGCGAACTATGGCTACACCTTC. This gives the protein CASSFGGQANYGYTF.

The gene calls are TRBV10-1 and TRBJ2-3, with 9 bases fitting TRBD1. Trimming removed 1 base from V and 10 bases from J; junction bases left unmatched: 3. The CDR3 sequence is 13 residues long. CDR1 is WNHNN and CDR2 is SYGVQD in the germline V gene (reference sequence). For the CDR3, the DNA is TGCGCCAGCAGTGAGTGGACAGGGGACGCGCAGTATTTT. Its protein product is CASSEWTGDAQYF.

The table lists this clonotype with a few counts. This rearrangement joins TRBV28 to TRBJ2-7; the D gene could be TRBD1 or TRBD2 (5 bases each). The ends were cut back, 4 bases at V and 2 bases at J, with 18 bases in the middle. The germline gives CDR1 MDHEN, CDR2 SYDVKM. The CDR3 runs to 16 residues. In nucleotides, the CDR3 is TGTGCCAGCAGTTCGGGACCCCCACTTGACCCCTACGAGCAGTACTTC. Its protein is CASSSGPPLDPYEQYF.

The chain uses TRBV20-1 and TRBJ2-7, with 13 bases that match TRBD2. V was pared by 5 bases and J by 5 bases, with 12 bases of the junction left unmatched. The germline V gene encodes CDR1 DFQATT and CDR2 SNEGSKA (reference sequence). The CDR3 is 16 amino acids. CDR3 residues: CSAGGILAGGPNEQYF. CDR3 DNA sequence: TGCAGTGCTGGGGGGATACTAGCGGGAGGGCCAAACGAGCAGTACTTC.

This chain joins TRBV29-1 and TRBJ2-3; D is unresolved. The ends were cut back, 1 base at V and 5 bases at J, with 13 bases in the middle. Germline-derived CDR1 and CDR2 are SQVTM and ANQGSEA. The CDR3 covers 14 residues. The CDR3 sequence is CSVEVRGVIDTQYF. As DNA, the CDR3 is TGCAGCGTTGAAGTTCGAGGAGTTATAGATACGCAGTATTTT.

This clonotype was detected only a few times. The J gene is TRBJ1-2, the V gene TRBV20-1, with no clear D. V lost 3 bases, J lost 4 bases, and 9 bases lay in between. The germline CDR1 and CDR2 sequences are DFQATT and SNEGSKA (reference sequence). This CDR3 has 12 amino acids. CDR3 amino acids: CSASPGAYGYTF. The CDR3, as DNA: TGCAGTGCTAGCCCCGGAGCCTATGGCTACACCTTC.

This clonotype was observed many times. This chain connects TRBV27 to TRBJ1-1; 9 bases are shared with TRBD1. V lost 4 bases, J lost 8 bases, and 8 bases stayed unmatched. The CDR3 has 14 residues. Germline CDR1 MNHEY, CDR2 SMNVEV (reference sequence). The CDR3 DNA sequence: TGTGCCAGCAGTTCACGACCGGGACAGGGAGAAGCTTTCTTT. This gives the protein CASSSRPGQGEAFF.

This clonotype showed up just a few times. J is TRBJ2-1 and V is TRBV20-1; 14 bases fit TRBD2. This CDR3 has 17 residues. V trimming: 6 bases; J trimming: 3 bases; junction bases outside the gene matches: 10. Germline V gene data show CDR1 as DFQATT and CDR2 as SNEGSKA (reference sequence). CDR3 coding DNA: TGCAGTGCATCCGGACTAGCGGGGGGCATATACTACAATGAGCAGTTCTTC. Translation gives CSASGLAGGIYYNEQFF.

Ten or more counts support this clonotype. The chain joins TRBV11-2 to TRBJ1-4, with a weak D call TRBD1 (5 bases). Trimming shortened V by 3 bases and J by 7 bases, and 18 bases separated the two germline ends. Germline-derived CDR1 and CDR2 are SGHAT and FQNNGV. There are 16 residues in the CDR3. The CDR3 bases are TGTGCCAGCAGCTTGGGGCAAGGGCGAGAAGGTGAAAAACTGTTTTTT. Protein sequence: CASSLGQGREGEKLFF. Using reference TRBV11-2 and TRBJ1-4 for the parts outside the CDR3, the full variable domain is EAGVAQSPRYKIIEKRQSVAFWCNPISGHATLYWYQQILGQGPKLLIQFQNNGVVDDSQLPKDRFSAERLKGVDSTLKIQPAKLEDSAVYLCASSLGQGREGEKLFFGSGTQLSVL.

V usage is TRBV7-8 and J usage is TRBJ2-2; a possible D gene is TRBD1 (5 bases). Germline V gene sequence: CDR1 SGHVS, CDR2 FQNEAQ. With 3 bases removed from V and 7 bases from J, the gap between germline ends came to 21 bases. The CDR3 spans 17 residues. The CDR3 sequence is CASSFSGWSGRGGELFF. The CDR3 nucleotides read TGTGCCAGCAGCTTCTCCGGTTGGTCAGGGCGCGGCGGGGAGCTGTTTTTT.

This clonotype was picked up a small number of times. The CDR3 coding sequence is TGCAGCGGGACTAGCGTCTCCTACAATGAGCAGTTCTTC. Translated: CSGTSVSYNEQFF. The chain links TRBV29-1 to TRBJ2-1, with TRBD2 matching 9 bases. The CDR3 is 13 residues long. V was clipped by 7 bases and J by 0 bases; unmatched bases: 1. CDR1 is SQVTM, CDR2 ANQGSEA, per germline.

This clonotype was picked up a small number of times. The DNA of the CDR3 is TGCAGCATATCGACCAGGAGCGACACTGAAGCTTTCTTT. Its translation is CSISTRSDTEAFF. The chain is built from TRBV29-1 and TRBJ1-1; no clear D. The CDR3 runs to 13 residues. Germline CDR1 is SQVTM and CDR2 is ANQGSEA. V lost 8 bases to trimming and J lost 3 bases, with 16 bases between them.

The chain joins TRBV5-1 to TRBJ2-7, with TRBD1 matching over 8 bases. The junction had 10 bases not matched to a gene; V was cut back by 3 bases and J by 2 bases. Germline CDR1 SGHRS, CDR2 YFSETQ. The CDR3 extends over 16 amino acids. The CDR3 region has the DNA TGCGCCAGCAGCTATGCCGGTGCACAGGGGGCCTACGAGCAGTACTTC. It yields the protein CASSYAGAQGAYEQYF.

The chain links TRBV5-1 to TRBJ2-5; 8 nucleotides line up with TRBD2. The trim removed 5 bases at V and 5 bases at J, leaving 8 bases unmatched. Germline V gene sequence: CDR1 SGHRS, CDR2 YFSETQ. The CDR3 loop spans 14 amino acids. CDR3 sequence (DNA): TGCGCCAGCAGAGCGGGGGCCAGCGTGGAGACCCAGTACTTC. The encoded protein is CASRAGASVETQYF.

V gene TRBV3-1 combines with J gene TRBJ2-1, with 8 bases identical to TRBD2. The germline CDR1 and CDR2 sequences are LGHDT and YNNKEL (reference sequence). This CDR3 comprises 17 residues. After removal of 1 base from V and 6 bases from J, the junction contained 11 bases not matched to a gene. In DNA form, the CDR3 reads TGTGCCAGCAGCCAAGGCCAAATAGCGGGGTTGCCCAATGAGCAGTTCTTC. It translates to CASSQGQIAGLPNEQFF.

V and J are TRBV2 and TRBJ1-1; D remains ambiguous. CDR3 size: 13 residues. Germline CDR1 is SNHLY and CDR2 is FYNNEI. The V end lost 7 bases, the J end lost 1 base, and 10 bases lay between the germline ends. CDR3 region: CASTWGRNTEAFF. In DNA form, the CDR3 reads TGTGCCAGCACTTGGGGTCGGAACACTGAAGCTTTCTTT. The full variable domain, rest sourced from reference TRBV2 and TRBJ1-1, is EPEVTQTPSHQVTQMGQEVILRCVPISNHLYFYWYRQILGQKVEFLVSFYNNEISEKSEIFDDQFSVERPDGSNFTLKIRSTKLEDSAMYFCASTWGRNTEAFFGQGTRLTVV.

Many counts were recorded for this clonotype. The genes are TRBV25-1 and TRBJ2-2, with D hard to call. The V end lost 10 bases, the J end lost 5 bases, and 5 bases lay between the germline ends. The CDR3 is 10 residues long. The germline V gene has CDR1 MGHDK and CDR2 SYGVNS. The CDR3 bases are TGTGCCATCGGAACCGGGGAGCTGTTTTTT. Residues: CAIGTGELFF.

Worth noting for this clonotype: A much larger clone is a single base away; this may be a read error. V and J are TRBV29-1 and TRBJ2-3, with 12 bases aligning to TRBD2. CDR1 is SQVTM and CDR2 is ANQGSEA in the germline V gene. Trimming took 6 bases from V and 0 from J; bases not matched to a gene: 7. This CDR3 has 16 amino acids. The CDR3 sequence is CSVETSGRRSTDTQYF. For the CDR3, the DNA is TGCAGCGTAGAGACTAGCGGGAGACGCAGCACAGATACGCAGTATTTT.

This rearrangement joins TRBV7-8 to TRBJ2-1, with TRBD2 identical over 8 bases. This CDR3 comprises 16 residues. V was pared by 3 bases and J by 7 bases, with 11 bases of the junction left unmatched. Germline V CDR1 and CDR2: SGHVS, FQNEAQ. CDR3 DNA: TGTGCCAGCAGCTTGGTAGCGGGAAGGCCCCAGAATGAGCAGTTCTTC. This translates into CASSLVAGRPQNEQFF. Drawing the rest from reference TRBV7-8 and TRBJ2-1, the complete variable domain is GAGVSQSPRYKVAKRGQDVALRCDPISGHVSLFWYQQALGQGPEFLTYFQNEAQLDKSGLPSDRFFAERPEGSVSTLKIQRTQQEDSAVYLCASSLVAGRPQNEQFFGPGTRLTVL.

V is TRBV4-3 and J is TRBJ1-4; TRBD1 is a possible D gene (5 bases). Germline V gives CDR1 LGHNA, CDR2 YSLEER. This CDR3 spans 16 amino acids. V lost 1 base and J 1 base, leaving 10 bases between the germline ends. The DNA of the CDR3 is TGCGCCAGCAGCCAAGCAAGGGGTGGAACTAATGAAAAACTGTTTTTT. Translated, it gives CASSQARGGTNEKLFF.

CDR3: CASCQRPGGVMSTDTQYF. DNA of the CDR3: TGTGCCAGCTGCCAGCGGCCGGGGGGGGTTATGAGCACAGATACGCAGTATTTT. The chain combines TRBV7-1 with TRBJ2-3; 8 positions agree with TRBD2. TRBV7-1 is given ORF status, its function remaining uncertain. J was trimmed by 0 bases and V by 8 bases; bases with no gene match: 16. CDR3 length: 18 amino acids.

There are a few counts of this clonotype. The genes are TRBV27 and TRBJ2-5; 14 bases are shared with TRBD2. Looked up from germline, CDR1 is MNHEY and CDR2 is SMNVEV (reference sequence). The trim removed 6 bases at V and 5 bases at J, leaving 8 bases unmatched. The CDR3 spans 16 residues. The CDR3 region is CASRTTSGRERETQYF. The CDR3 bases are TGTGCCAGCAGAACGACTAGCGGGAGGGAGAGGGAGACCCAGTACTTC.

The chain uses TRBV6-2 or TRBV6-3 and TRBJ1-1, with D possibly being TRBD1 (5 bases). The CDR3 consists of 13 residues. Germline CDR1 reads MNHEY; CDR2 reads SVGEGT. V lost 4 bases and J 7 bases, leaving 13 bases between the germline ends. This CDR3 is CASSSVAGREAFF. In nucleotides, the CDR3 is TGTGCCAGCAGTTCGGTTGCGGGGCGTGAAGCTTTCTTT.

The chain recombines TRBV12-3 or TRBV12-4 with TRBJ2-1; tentative D call: TRBD2 (6 bases). The ends were cut back, 4 bases at V and 9 bases at J, with 10 bases in the middle. The CDR3 is 12 residues long. The CDR3 is CASSSSVFEQFF. The CDR3 region has the DNA TGTGCCAGCAGTTCTAGCGTGTTTGAGCAGTTCTTC.

This clonotype was picked up a small number of times. The V gene is TRBV2, the J gene TRBJ2-1, with 10 bases lining up with TRBD2. With 4 bases clipped from V and 4 bases from J, the junction kept 10 bases outside the gene matches. Germline CDR1 SNHLY, CDR2 FYNNEI. This CDR3 contains 17 residues. The CDR3 spells CASSGPQRGGGYNEQFF. The CDR3 nucleotides read TGTGCCAGCAGTGGGCCCCAGCGGGGGGGCGGGTACAATGAGCAGTTCTTC.

The V gene is TRBV27, the J gene TRBJ2-3; possible D gene TRBD2, 7 bases. Per the germline V gene, CDR1 is MNHEY and CDR2 is SMNVEV (reference sequence). CDR3 length: 14 residues. Between the trimmed V and J ends, which lost 4 bases and 3 bases, there was a span of 11 bases. Written as DNA, the CDR3 is TGTGCCAGCAGTTGGCGGGGGCCGACAGATACGCAGTATTTT. Translated: CASSWRGPTDTQYF.

In its sample, this clonotype was seen once. V is TRBV29-1 and J is TRBJ2-3; D remains ambiguous. This CDR3 spans 14 amino acids. The V and J ends lost 3 bases and 2 bases respectively, with 12 bases between them. Germline CDR1 is SQVTM and CDR2 is ANQGSEA. This chain's CDR3 is CSVEGGFLTDTQYF. CDR3 in DNA: TGCAGCGTTGAGGGCGGTTTTCTCACAGATACGCAGTATTTT.

This clonotype occurred a few times. The chain is built from TRBV19 and TRBJ2-7; D is uncertain. The germline V and J ends were trimmed by 4 bases and 4 bases, with 11 bases remaining between them. The CDR3 is made up of 13 amino acids. Germline CDR1 is LNHDA and CDR2 is SQIVND (reference sequence). Written as DNA, the CDR3 is TGTGCCAGTAGTAAAGGACGGCCGTACGAGCAGTACTTC. Its protein is CASSKGRPYEQYF. The whole variable domain, remainder taken from reference TRBV19 and TRBJ2-7, is DGGITQSPKYLFRKEGQNVTLSCEQNLNHDAMYWYRQDPGQGLRLIYYSQIVNDFQKGDIAEGYSVSREKKESFPLTVTSAQKNPTAFYLCASSKGRPYEQYFGPGTRLTVT.

The chain combines TRBV4-2 with TRBJ1-4, with no clear D. With 0 bases removed from V and 2 bases from J, the gap between germline ends came to 13 bases. CDR1 is LGHNA and CDR2 is YNFKEQ in the germline V gene. This CDR3 has 17 residues. The CDR3 coding sequence is TGTGCCAGCAGCCAAGATTTCGGGGATCTGACTAATGAAAAACTGTTTTTT. Translated: CASSQDFGDLTNEKLFF.

CDR3 residues: CASSYRGTTYEQYF. Written as DNA, the CDR3 is TGTGCCAGCAGTTATCGAGGGACCACCTACGAGCAGTACTTC. The chain combines TRBV6-5 with TRBJ2-7; D may match TRBD1 or TRBD2 (5 bases each). The CDR3 loop spans 14 amino acids. Germline V gene data show CDR1 as MNHEY and CDR2 as SVGAGI. V was shortened by 3 bases and J by 2 bases, with 11 bases between the two germline ends.

The chain uses TRBV5-4 and TRBJ2-2; 8 positions agree with TRBD1. V dropped 4 bases and J dropped 1; count of bases not matched to a gene: 3. Germline loops: CDR1 SGHNT, CDR2 YYREEE (reference sequence). The CDR3 is 15 amino acids. This CDR3 is CASSRTGLNTGELFF. CDR3 bases: TGTGCCAGCAGCAGGACAGGGTTGAACACCGGGGAGCTGTTTTTT. The entire variable domain, with the rest obtained from reference TRBV5-4 and TRBJ2-2, is as follows: ETGVTQSPTHLIKTRGQQVTLRCSSQSGHNTVSWYQQALGQGPQFIFQYYREEENGRGNFPPRFSGLQFPNYSSELNVNALELDDSALYLCASSRTGLNTGELFFGEGSRLTVL.